This TCR beta chain was found in a study of shared clonotypes between healthy human individuals. Everyone who donated was a Caucasian adult who lived in Nashville, Tennessee. Germline V gene data show CDR1 as MDHEN and CDR2 as SYDVKM. V was cut by 1 base and J by 7 bases, with 13 bases left in between. The CDR3 runs to 14 residues. Deep-level assay runs were performed. Produced via immunoSEQ multiplex PCR; TCRdb's table is partial and in-frame only. The sample includes about 680,000 clones, around 73% seen only once; the top ten take around 1.8%. This chain joins TRBV28 and TRBJ1-2, with D maybe TRBD1 (6 bases). The clonotype comes from a young woman in good health. Sequencing used memory CD4+ T cells sorted from blood. Indicated subset: CD45RA-negative fraction. CDR3 nucleotide sequence: TGTGCCAGCAGTTTATTTTACGGGGGCGCTGGCTACACCTTC. The encoded protein is CASSLFYGGAGYTF.